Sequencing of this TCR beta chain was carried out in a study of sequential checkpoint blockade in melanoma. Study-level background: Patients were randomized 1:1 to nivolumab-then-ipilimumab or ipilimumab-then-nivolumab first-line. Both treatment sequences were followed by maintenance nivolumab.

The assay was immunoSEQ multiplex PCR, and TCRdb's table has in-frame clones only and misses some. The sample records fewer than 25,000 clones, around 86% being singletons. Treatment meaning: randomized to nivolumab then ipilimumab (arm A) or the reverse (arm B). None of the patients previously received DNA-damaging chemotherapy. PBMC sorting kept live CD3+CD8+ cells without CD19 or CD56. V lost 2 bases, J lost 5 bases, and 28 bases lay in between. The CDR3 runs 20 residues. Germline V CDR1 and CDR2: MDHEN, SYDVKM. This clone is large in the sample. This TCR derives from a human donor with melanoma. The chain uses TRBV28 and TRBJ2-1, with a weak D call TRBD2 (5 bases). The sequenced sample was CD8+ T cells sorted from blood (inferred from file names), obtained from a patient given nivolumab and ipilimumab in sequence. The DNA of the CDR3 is TGTGCCAGCAGTTTAATTCGGACTCGCCACCTCAGAAGATTCCACAATGAGCAGTTCTTC. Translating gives CASSLIRTRHLRRFHNEQFF.